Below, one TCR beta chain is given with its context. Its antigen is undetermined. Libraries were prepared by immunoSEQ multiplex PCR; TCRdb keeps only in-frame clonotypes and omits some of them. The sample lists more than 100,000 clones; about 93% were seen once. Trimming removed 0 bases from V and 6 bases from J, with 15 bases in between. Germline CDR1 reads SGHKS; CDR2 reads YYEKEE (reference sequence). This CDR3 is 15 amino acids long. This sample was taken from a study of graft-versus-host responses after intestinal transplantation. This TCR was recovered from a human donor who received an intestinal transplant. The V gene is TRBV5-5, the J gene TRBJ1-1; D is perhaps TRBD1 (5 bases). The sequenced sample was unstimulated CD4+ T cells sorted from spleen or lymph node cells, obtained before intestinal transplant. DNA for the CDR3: TGTGCCAGCAGCTTGGGGGTTCGCAGGGCTCCTGAAGCTTTCTTT. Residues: CASSLGVRRAPEAFF.